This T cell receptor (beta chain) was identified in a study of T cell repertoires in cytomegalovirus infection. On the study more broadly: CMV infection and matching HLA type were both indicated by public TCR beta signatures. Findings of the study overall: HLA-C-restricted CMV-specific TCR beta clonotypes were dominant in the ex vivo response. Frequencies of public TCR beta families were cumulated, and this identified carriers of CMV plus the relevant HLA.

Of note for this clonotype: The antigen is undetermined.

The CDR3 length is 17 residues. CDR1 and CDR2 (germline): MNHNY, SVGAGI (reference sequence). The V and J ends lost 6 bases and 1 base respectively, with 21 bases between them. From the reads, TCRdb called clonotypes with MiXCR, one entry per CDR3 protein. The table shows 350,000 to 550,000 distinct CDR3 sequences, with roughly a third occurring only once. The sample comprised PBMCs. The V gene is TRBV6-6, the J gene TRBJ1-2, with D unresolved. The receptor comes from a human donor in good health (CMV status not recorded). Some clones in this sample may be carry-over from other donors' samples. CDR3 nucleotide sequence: TGTGCCAGCAGCGATGAACCGCCATTTAGTGTTAACTATGGCTACACCTTC. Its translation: CASSDEPPFSVNYGYTF.